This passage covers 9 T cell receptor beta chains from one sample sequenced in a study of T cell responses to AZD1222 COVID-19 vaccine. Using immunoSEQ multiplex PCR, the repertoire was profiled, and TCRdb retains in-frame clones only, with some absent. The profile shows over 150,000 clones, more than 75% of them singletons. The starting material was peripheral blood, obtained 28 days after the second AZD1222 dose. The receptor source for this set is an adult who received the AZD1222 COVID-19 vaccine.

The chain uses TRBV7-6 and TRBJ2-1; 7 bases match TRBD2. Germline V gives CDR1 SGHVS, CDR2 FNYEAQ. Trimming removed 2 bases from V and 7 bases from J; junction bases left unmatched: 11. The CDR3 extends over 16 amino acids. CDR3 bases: TGTGCCAGCAGCTTACAATGGGCTAGCGGCGCTAATGAGCAGTTCTTC. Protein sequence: CASSLQWASGANEQFF.

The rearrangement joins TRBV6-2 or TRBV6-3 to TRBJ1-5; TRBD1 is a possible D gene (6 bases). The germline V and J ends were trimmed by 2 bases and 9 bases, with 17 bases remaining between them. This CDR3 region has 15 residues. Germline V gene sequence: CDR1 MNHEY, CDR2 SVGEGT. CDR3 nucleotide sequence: TGTGCCAGCAGTTACACTGGGTGGGGGCGAAGGCCCCAGCATTTT. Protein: CASSYTGWGRRPQHF.

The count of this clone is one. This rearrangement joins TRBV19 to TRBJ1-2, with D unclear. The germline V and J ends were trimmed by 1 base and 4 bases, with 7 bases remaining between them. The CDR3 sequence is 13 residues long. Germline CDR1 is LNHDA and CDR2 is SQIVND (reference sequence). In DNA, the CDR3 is TGTGCCAGTAGTATAGCAGACATCTATGGCTACACCTTC. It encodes CASSIADIYGYTF.

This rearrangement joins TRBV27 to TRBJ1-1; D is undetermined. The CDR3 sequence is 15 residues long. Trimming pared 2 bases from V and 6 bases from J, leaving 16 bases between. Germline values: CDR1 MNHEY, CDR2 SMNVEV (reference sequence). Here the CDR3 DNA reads TGTGCCAGCAGTTTAATTGGGCAAGTAGGCGCTGAAGCTTTCTTT. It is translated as CASSLIGQVGAEAFF.

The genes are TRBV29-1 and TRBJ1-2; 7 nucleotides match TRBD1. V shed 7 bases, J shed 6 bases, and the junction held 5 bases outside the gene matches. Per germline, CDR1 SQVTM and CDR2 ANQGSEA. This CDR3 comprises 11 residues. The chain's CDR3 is CSGQGSHGYTF. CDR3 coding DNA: TGCAGCGGACAGGGTTCTCATGGCTACACCTTC.

The CDR3 sequence: CASSEREGETQYF. The CDR3 DNA is TGTGCCAGCAGTGAAAGGGAGGGAGAGACCCAGTACTTC. V usage is TRBV6-1 and J usage is TRBJ2-5; 7 bases align to TRBD2. V shed 2 bases and J 4 bases; nucleotides not matched to a gene: 1. The CDR3 spans 13 residues. CDR1 is MNHNS and CDR2 is SASEGT in the germline V gene.

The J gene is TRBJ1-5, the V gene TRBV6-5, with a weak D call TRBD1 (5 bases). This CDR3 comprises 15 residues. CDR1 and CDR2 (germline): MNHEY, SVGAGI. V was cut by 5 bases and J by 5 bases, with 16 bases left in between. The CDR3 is CASSRKGTSDQPQHF. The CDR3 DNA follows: TGTGCCAGCAGTAGGAAGGGGACCAGCGATCAGCCCCAGCATTTT.

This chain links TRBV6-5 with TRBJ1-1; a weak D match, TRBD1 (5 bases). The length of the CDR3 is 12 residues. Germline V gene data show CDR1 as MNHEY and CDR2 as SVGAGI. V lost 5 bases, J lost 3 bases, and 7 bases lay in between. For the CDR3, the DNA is TGTGCCAGCAGTCAGGGATACACTGAAGCTTTCTTT. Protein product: CASSQGYTEAFF.

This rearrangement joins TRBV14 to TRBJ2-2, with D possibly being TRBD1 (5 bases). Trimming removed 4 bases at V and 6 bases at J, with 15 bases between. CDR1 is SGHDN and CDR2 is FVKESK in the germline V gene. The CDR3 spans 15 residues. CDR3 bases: TGTGCCAGCAGCCCCCAGGGCAGGCCCGCCGGGGAGCTGTTTTTT. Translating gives CASSPQGRPAGELFF.